Following are 12 T cell receptor beta chains from one sample sequenced in a study of identical twins. TCRdb fed the 5' RACE reads into MiXCR, producing one record per CDR3 protein. The repertoire holds 600,000 to 800,000 distinct CDR3 sequences, with 21% as singletons. The same sample was also studied in work on T cells expressing NK-cell markers.

The sample taken for sequencing was PBMCs. The receptors derive from a woman younger than 30 in good health.

V and J are TRBV6-5 and TRBJ2-7; D not resolved. This CDR3 spans 18 amino acids. The V end was cut by 2 bases, the J end by 3 bases, with 23 bases between. Germline V gene data show CDR1 as MNHEY and CDR2 as SVGAGI. The CDR3 DNA follows: TGTGCCAGCAGTTACGGCGGCCTACACTCCAACTGGAACTACGAGCAGTACTTC. It is translated as CASSYGGLHSNWNYEQYF.

This sequence joins TRBV7-2 and TRBJ2-1, with D hard to call. This CDR3 spans 12 amino acids. V was pared by 5 bases and J by 5 bases, with 7 bases between. The V gene's germline CDR1 is SGHTA and CDR2 FQGNSA. The chain's CDR3 is CASSHRDNEQFF. The CDR3, as DNA: TGTGCCAGCAGCCACCGAGACAATGAGCAGTTCTTC.

This clonotype was counted only a few times. This chain joins TRBV5-6 and TRBJ2-6; a weak D match, TRBD1 (6 bases). Trimming removed 4 bases from V and 2 bases from J, with 22 bases in between. Germline CDR1 reads SGHDT; CDR2 reads YYEEEE. The CDR3 is 19 amino acids. DNA of the CDR3: TGTGCCAGCAGCGCCTTCAGGCTCGACAGGAGGACTGGGGCCAACGTCCTGACTTTC. Translated, it gives CASSAFRLDRRTGANVLTF.

This clonotype was counted between two and nine times. The chain couples TRBV4-3 to TRBJ2-7, with D hard to call. The CDR3 has 14 amino acids. Germline V gives CDR1 LGHNA, CDR2 YSLEER. V was pared by 0 bases and J by 6 bases, with 12 bases between. The CDR3 sequence is CASSQDGVISEQYF. CDR3 in DNA: TGCGCCAGCAGCCAAGATGGGGTCATATCCGAGCAGTACTTC.

There are many counts of this clonotype. This sequence joins TRBV5-6 and TRBJ1-1; perhaps TRBD1 as D (6 bases). Germline CDR1 reads SGHDT; CDR2 reads YYEEEE. There are 13 residues in the CDR3. Trimming shortened V by 7 bases and J by 4 bases, and 14 bases separated the two germline ends. In DNA form, the CDR3 reads TGTGCCAGCGGTCTCCTAGGGGGCACTGAAGCTTTCTTT. Encoded protein: CASGLLGGTEAFF.

This clonotype turned up a few times. The chain couples TRBV9 to TRBJ2-3, with unresolved D. Germline V gives CDR1 SGDLS, CDR2 YYNGEE. CDR3 length equals 16 residues. With 6 bases removed from V and 2 bases from J, the gap between germline ends came to 19 bases. The CDR3 region is CASTPSGPDITDTQYF. CDR3 DNA: TGTGCCAGCACCCCCTCCGGGCCCGATATCACAGATACGCAGTATTTT.

There are a few counts of this clonotype. The chain employs TRBV6-2 or TRBV6-3 and TRBJ2-3, with unresolved D. The CDR3 totals 15 residues. Germline assignment: CDR1 MNHEY and CDR2 SVGEGT. V was pared by 4 bases and J by 0 bases, with 11 bases between. The CDR3 region is CASSFFTDSTDTQYF. Here the CDR3 DNA reads TGTGCCAGCAGTTTTTTCACGGACAGCACAGATACGCAGTATTTT.

Turning to this clonotype: The junction does not match germline at one end; this may be a read error. This chain links TRBV5-6 with TRBJ2-1, with TRBD2 matching over 7 bases. Germline CDR1 SGHDT, CDR2 YYEEEE. There are 13 residues in the CDR3. In DNA form, the CDR3 reads TGTGCCATGGGCCCCGGGACTACCACTGAGCCGTTCTTC. Its translation: CAMGPGTTTEPFF.

The V and J genes are TRBV9 and TRBJ2-1, with 8 bases that match TRBD2. Trimming at V came to 4 bases and at J to 6 bases, leaving 15 bases not matched to a gene. Germline CDR1 is SGDLS and CDR2 is YYNGEE. The length of the CDR3 is 17 residues. DNA for the CDR3: TGTGCCAGCAGCTCCTCTCTCGGGGGGGGCCCGATCAATGAGCAGTTCTTC. Its translation: CASSSSLGGGPINEQFF.

In its sample, this clonotype was seen a few times. This sequence joins TRBV13 and TRBJ2-3, with 10 bases lining up with TRBD2. The CDR3 consists of 16 residues. CDR1 PRHDT and CDR2 FYEKMQ come from the germline V gene (reference sequence). The V gene end was trimmed by 2 bases and the J gene end by 7 bases; junction bases not matched to a gene: 9. The chain's CDR3 is CASSLSTSGDFHTQYF. DNA of the CDR3: TGTGCCAGCAGCTTAAGTACTAGCGGGGACTTTCATACGCAGTATTTT. Together with reference TRBV13 and TRBJ2-3, the CDR3 gives the full variable domain: AAGVIQSPRHLIKEKRETATLKCYPIPRHDTVYWYQQGPGQDPQFLISFYEKMQSDKGSIPDRFSAQQFSDYHSELNMSSLELGDSALYFCASSLSTSGDFHTQYFGPGTRLTVL.

This clonotype was counted between two and nine times. V is TRBV6-1 and J is TRBJ2-3; maybe TRBD1 (5 bases). CDR3 length: 15 residues. CDR1 is MNHNS, CDR2 SASEGT, per germline. V was clipped by 6 bases and J by 0 bases, with 13 bases between them. CDR3 sequence (DNA): TGTGCCAGCAGGGGCAGACAGTCGAGCACAGATACGCAGTATTTT. Its protein is CASRGRQSSTDTQYF.

The gene calls are TRBV20-1 and TRBJ1-5, with D maybe TRBD1 (5 bases). V was clipped by 2 bases and J by 5 bases, with 16 bases between them. Germline assignment: CDR1 DFQATT and CDR2 SNEGSKA (reference sequence). There are 15 residues in the CDR3. In DNA, the CDR3 is TGCAGTGCTAGACCCGGGGGGACCCTGGATCAGCCCCAGCATTTT. Translated: CSARPGGTLDQPQHF.